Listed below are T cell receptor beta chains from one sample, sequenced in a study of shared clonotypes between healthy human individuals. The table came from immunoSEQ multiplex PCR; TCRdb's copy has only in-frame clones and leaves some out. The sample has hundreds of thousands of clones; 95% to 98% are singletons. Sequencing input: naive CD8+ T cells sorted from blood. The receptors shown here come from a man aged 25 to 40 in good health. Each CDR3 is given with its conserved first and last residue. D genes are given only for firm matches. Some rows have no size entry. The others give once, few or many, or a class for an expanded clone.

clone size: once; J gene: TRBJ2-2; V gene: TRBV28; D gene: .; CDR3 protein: CASSPSSTWNTGELFF; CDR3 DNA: TGTGCCAGCAGTCCATCGTCGACTTGGAACACCGGGGAGCTGTTTTTT
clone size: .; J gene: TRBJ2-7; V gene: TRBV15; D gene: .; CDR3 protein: CATSRDAPSRVDEQYF; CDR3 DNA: TGTGCCACCAGCAGAGACGCTCCGAGCAGGGTGGACGAGCAGTACTTC
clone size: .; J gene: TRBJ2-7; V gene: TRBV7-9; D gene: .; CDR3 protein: CASSPPAKFVYEQYF; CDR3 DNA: TGTGCCAGCAGCCCCCCCGCAAAGTTCGTATACGAGCAGTACTTC
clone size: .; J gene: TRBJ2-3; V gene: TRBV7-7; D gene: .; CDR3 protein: CASSPRDIGGDTQYF; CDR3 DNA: TGTGCCAGCAGCCCCCGGGACATCGGGGGAGATACGCAGTATTTT
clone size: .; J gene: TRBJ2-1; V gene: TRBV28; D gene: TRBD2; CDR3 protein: CASSTVPWTSGSSYNEQFF; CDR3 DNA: TGTGCCAGCAGTACCGTTCCTTGGACTAGCGGAAGCTCCTACAATGAGCAGTTCTTC
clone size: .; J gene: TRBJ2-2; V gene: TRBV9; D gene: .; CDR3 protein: CASSVEFTGELFF; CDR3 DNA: TGTGCCAGCAGCGTAGAATTCACCGGGGAGCTGTTTTTT
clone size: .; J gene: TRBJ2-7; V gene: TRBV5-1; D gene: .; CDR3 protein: CASQKGGEQYF; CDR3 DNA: TGCGCCAGCCAGAAAGGAGGGGAGCAGTACTTC
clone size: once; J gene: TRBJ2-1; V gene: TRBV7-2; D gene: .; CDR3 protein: CASSLNREAYNEQFF; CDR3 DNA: TGTGCCAGCAGCTTAAACAGGGAGGCCTACAATGAGCAGTTCTTC
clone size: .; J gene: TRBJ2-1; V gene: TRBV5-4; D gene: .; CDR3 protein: CASSLDLTWDEQFF; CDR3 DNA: TGTGCCAGCAGCCTGGACTTGACGTGGGATGAGCAGTTCTTC
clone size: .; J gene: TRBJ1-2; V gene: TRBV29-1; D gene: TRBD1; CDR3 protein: CSVWTGPVSTF; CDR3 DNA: TGCAGCGTTTGGACAGGGCCAGTCTCCACCTTC
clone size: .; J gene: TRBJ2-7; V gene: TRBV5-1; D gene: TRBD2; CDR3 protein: CASSWGTSGSYEQYF; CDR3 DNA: TGCGCCAGCAGCTGGGGGACTAGCGGTTCCTACGAGCAGTACTTC
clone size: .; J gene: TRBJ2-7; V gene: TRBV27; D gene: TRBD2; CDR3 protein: CASSSSGGRSYEQYF; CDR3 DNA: TGTGCCAGCAGCAGCTCCGGCGGGAGGTCCTACGAGCAGTACTTC
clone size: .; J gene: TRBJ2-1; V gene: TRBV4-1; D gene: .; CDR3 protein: CASSQLGLNEQFF; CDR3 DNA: TGCGCCAGCAGCCAATTGGGTCTCAATGAGCAGTTCTTC
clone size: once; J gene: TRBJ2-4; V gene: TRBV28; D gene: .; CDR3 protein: CASSFGITLAKNIQYF; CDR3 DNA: TGTGCCAGCAGTTTTGGGATAACACTAGCCAAAAACATTCAGTACTTC
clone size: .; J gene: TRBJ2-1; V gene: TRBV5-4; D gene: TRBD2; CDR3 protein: CASSGGLAGGPYNEQFF; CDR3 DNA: TGTGCCAGCAGCGGGGGACTAGCGGGAGGGCCCTACAATGAGCAGTTCTTC
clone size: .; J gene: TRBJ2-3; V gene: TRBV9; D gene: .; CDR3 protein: CASSVRGLARDTQYF; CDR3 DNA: TGTGCCAGCAGCGTACGCGGCCTAGCGAGGGATACGCAGTATTTT
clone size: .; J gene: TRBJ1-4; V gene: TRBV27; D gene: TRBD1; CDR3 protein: CASSADRVGEKLFF; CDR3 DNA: TGTGCCAGCAGTGCCGACAGGGTGGGTGAAAAACTGTTTTTT
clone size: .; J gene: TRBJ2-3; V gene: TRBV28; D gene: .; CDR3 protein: CASRTTGVASTDTQYF; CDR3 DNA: TGTGCCAGCAGGACAACTGGCGTAGCTAGCACAGATACGCAGTATTTT
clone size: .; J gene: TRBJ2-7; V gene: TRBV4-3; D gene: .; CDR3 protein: CASSQARLGSYEQYF; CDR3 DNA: TGCGCCAGCAGCCAAGCTCGGCTAGGCTCCTACGAGCAGTACTTC
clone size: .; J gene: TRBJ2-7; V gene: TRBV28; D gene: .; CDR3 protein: CASSTPVRGSDFFYEQYF; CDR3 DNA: TGTGCCAGCAGTACCCCCGTGCGGGGCTCGGACTTCTTCTACGAGCAGTACTTC